This T cell receptor beta chain was identified during a study of beta chain features in type 1 diabetes. Study-level findings and limits: Patients with Type 1 diabetes showed moderately but significantly shorter TCRB CDR3s in all four CD4+ subsets. The analysis here could not establish whether HLA type shapes TCRB rearrangement.

The CDR3 extends over 12 amino acids. CDR1 is GTSNPN, CDR2 SVGIG, per germline (reference sequence). V was cut by 2 bases and J by 2 bases, with 4 bases left in between. As every portion of the isolated RNA was reverse transcribed, the sequencing read expressed TCRB transcripts. Sequenced by immunoSEQ multiplex PCR; TCRdb stores in-frame clones only, minus some. This table holds more than 550,000 clones, 11% to 15% found once. There are a few counts of this clone. Its antigen is not identified. The receptor was derived from a man aged 18 to 30 with type 1 diabetes. The J gene is TRBJ2-1, the V gene TRBV30, with no clear D. The sample was naive CD4+ T cells from blood. DNA of the CDR3: TGTGCCTGGAGTATGCCCTACAATGAGCAGTTCTTC. Residues: CAWSMPYNEQFF.